These 16 T cell receptor beta chains were sequenced from one sample in a study of sequential checkpoint blockade in melanoma. Treatment given: randomized to nivolumab then ipilimumab (arm A) or the reverse (arm B). Method: immunoSEQ multiplex PCR; TCRdb's copy keeps in-frame clones and lacks some. The data hold under 20,000 clones, with under 80% observed a single time. The material sequenced was CD8+ T cells sorted from blood (inferred from file names), taken from a patient given nivolumab and ipilimumab in sequence. The receptors were gathered from a human donor with melanoma.

This chain uses TRBV25-1 with TRBJ1-5, with D possibly TRBD1 on 5 matching bases. This CDR3 region has 14 residues. Germline assignment: CDR1 MGHDK and CDR2 SYGVNS. V shed 2 bases and J shed 1 base, with 6 bases lying between them. DNA for the CDR3: TGTGCCAGCAGTGAAGGGGGGAGCAATCAGCCCCAGCATTTT. Protein sequence: CASSEGGSNQPQHF.

This clone was recorded a few times. One end of the junction does not line up with germline, which may come from a read error. This chain connects TRBV5-5 to TRBJ2-7; 7 nucleotides agree with TRBD2. CDR1 and CDR2 from the germline V gene are SGHKS and YYEKEE (reference sequence). This CDR3 is built from 17 residues. Here the CDR3 reads CASSQSVGGTSSYEQYF. CDR3 nucleotide sequence: TGCGCCAGCAGCCAATCAGTCGGGGGGACCAGCTCCTACGAGCAGTACTTC.

This clone is medium-sized within its sample. The chain is built from TRBV5-1 and TRBJ2-7; D is undetermined. CDR3 length: 13 amino acids. V lost 4 bases, J lost 0 bases, and 8 bases lay in between. The germline CDR1 and CDR2 sequences are SGHRS and YFSETQ. The DNA for the CDR3 is TGCGCCAGCAGCCTAGAACTCTCCTACGAGCAGTACTTC. Translated: CASSLELSYEQYF.

This clone is deemed medium-sized (0.01 to 0.1%). The chain couples TRBV28 to TRBJ2-7, with 9 bases matching TRBD1. This CDR3 spans 13 amino acids. Germline CDR1 reads MDHEN; CDR2 reads SYDVKM. Trimming at V came to 7 bases and at J to 7 bases, leaving 8 bases not matched to a gene. The CDR3 DNA is TGTGCCAGCACCCGGGGGACAGGGCGGGAGCAGTACTTC. It codes for CASTRGTGREQYF.

The V call is TRBV14, the J call TRBJ2-1; TRBD1 is a possible D gene (6 bases). CDR1 and CDR2 from the germline V gene are SGHDN and FVKESK. The CDR3 runs 14 residues. V lost 4 bases to trimming and J lost 8 bases, with 15 bases between them. CDR3 protein: CASSLQGWGDEQFF. In DNA, the CDR3 is TGTGCCAGCAGCCTGCAGGGGTGGGGTGATGAGCAGTTCTTC. The variable domain in full, with the rest retrieved from reference TRBV14 and TRBJ2-1, is EAGVTQFPSHSVIEKGQTVTLRCDPISGHDNLYWYRRVMGKEIKFLLHFVKESKQDESGMPNNRFLAERTGGTYSTLKVQPAELEDSGVYFCASSLQGWGDEQFFGPGTRLTVL.

The V and J genes are TRBV2 and TRBJ2-1; TRBD1 agrees at 8 bases. CDR3 length: 16 amino acids. Germline lookup yields CDR1 SNHLY and CDR2 FYNNEI. The junction had 10 bases not matched to a gene; V was cut back by 9 bases and J by 0 bases. In nucleotides, the CDR3 is TGTGCCAGGGAGGACAGGGCCGTAAGCTCCTACAATGAGCAGTTCTTC. Translation: CAREDRAVSSYNEQFF.

The chain uses TRBV11-3 and TRBJ2-5; TRBD1 might be the D (5 bases). With 4 bases removed from V and 1 base from J, the gap between germline ends came to 10 bases. Germline values: CDR1 SGHNT, CDR2 YENEEA. This CDR3 region has 14 residues. The CDR3 DNA sequence: TGTGCCAGCAGCTCGCTAAGGGGCCAAGAGACCCAGTACTTC. Protein product: CASSSLRGQETQYF. The variable domain in full, with the rest retrieved from reference TRBV11-3 and TRBJ2-5, is EAGVVQSPRYKIIEKKQPVAFWCNPISGHNTLYWYLQNLGQGPELLIRYENEEAVDDSQLPKDRFSAERLKGVDSTLKIQPAELGDSAVYLCASSSLRGQETQYFGPGTRLLVL.

The chain uses TRBV9 and TRBJ1-3; D uncertain. The CDR3 is 14 amino acids. Trimming left V 2 bases short and J 2 bases short, with 8 bases between. Germline loops: CDR1 SGDLS, CDR2 YYNGEE. This chain's CDR3 is CASSVGDTGNTIYF. The CDR3, as DNA: TGTGCCAGCAGCGTGGGAGATACTGGAAACACCATATATTTT.

Worth noting for this clone: Compared with germline, one end of the junction differs, possibly owing to a read error. The DNA for the CDR3 is TGTGCCACCACCTTATTCCTAGCGGGAGGACCCTACACTGAGCAGTTCTTC. Translating it yields CATTLFLAGGPYTEQFF. The chain combines TRBV13 with TRBJ2-1, with TRBD2 matching over 11 bases. CDR1 is PRHDT and CDR2 is FYEKMQ in the germline V gene (reference sequence). This CDR3 has 17 amino acids.

CDR3 DNA sequence: TGTGCCAGCAGCTTGTCGGTGAATGAAGCTTTCTTT. Amino acids: CASSLSVNEAFF. This chain joins TRBV5-6 and TRBJ1-1, with D uncertain. Germline assignment: CDR1 SGHDT and CDR2 YYEEEE. V was shortened by 1 base and J by 7 bases, with 8 bases between the two germline ends. This CDR3 is 12 amino acids long.

This chain uses TRBV11-3 with TRBJ2-7, with TRBD2 as a possible D gene (5 bases). Germline values: CDR1 SGHNT, CDR2 YENEEA. Trimming pared 3 bases from V and 6 bases from J, leaving 15 bases between. CDR3 length equals 14 residues. CDR3 sequence (DNA): TGTGCCAGCAGCTTTGTATCCCCACGGGGCGAGCAGTACTTC. It encodes CASSFVSPRGEQYF.

This chain joins TRBV4-2 and TRBJ1-2; D is unclear. The V gene lost 0 bases and the J gene lost 4 bases, with 12 bases spanning the gap. CDR3 length equals 15 residues. Germline V lookup: CDR1 LGHNA, CDR2 YNFKEQ. The CDR3 loop reads CASSQEEAIGYGYTF. In DNA, the CDR3 is TGTGCCAGCAGCCAAGAAGAGGCAATAGGCTATGGCTACACCTTC.

This clone was observed a few times. The J gene is TRBJ2-7, the V gene TRBV4-3; tentatively, D is TRBD2 (5 bases). Looked up from germline, CDR1 is LGHNA and CDR2 is YSLEER. The CDR3 is 14 residues long. V lost 2 bases and J 1 base, leaving 9 bases between the germline ends. The CDR3 region has the DNA TGCGCCAGCAGCCAATGGACGGGATCCTACGAGCAGTACTTC. Amino acid sequence: CASSQWTGSYEQYF.

The chain combines TRBV2 with TRBJ2-3, with 10 positions matching TRBD2. Germline V gene data show CDR1 as SNHLY and CDR2 as FYNNEI. V shed 10 bases and J 2 bases; nucleotides not matched to a gene: 3. The CDR3 has 13 residues. This CDR3 is CATLAGNTDTQYF. CDR3 sequence (DNA): TGTGCCACACTAGCGGGGAACACAGATACGCAGTATTTT. Looking up the rest from reference TRBV2 and TRBJ2-3 gives the full variable domain: EPEVTQTPSHQVTQMGQEVILRCVPISNHLYFYWYRQILGQKVEFLVSFYNNEISEKSEIFDDQFSVERPDGSNFTLKIRSTKLEDSAMYFCATLAGNTDTQYFGPGTRLTVL.

This rearrangement joins TRBV9 to TRBJ2-7; 8 bases are shared with TRBD2. Unmatched junction bases numbered 17, after V lost 5 bases and J lost 4 bases. In germline, CDR1 is SGDLS, CDR2 YYNGEE. The CDR3 covers 17 residues. The CDR3, as DNA: TGTGCCAGCAGTGGGGTAGCGGGAAACAAAGGAGGATACGAGCAGTACTTC. Protein: CASSGVAGNKGGYEQYF.

The chain uses TRBV7-6 and TRBJ1-4, with D unclear. The CDR3 totals 14 residues. V dropped 1 base and J dropped 3 bases, with 6 bases sitting between them. Germline CDR1 SGHVS, CDR2 FNYEAQ. CDR3 bases: TGTGCCAGCAGCTTAGGGCCAGCTAATGAAAAACTGTTTTTT. Its translation is CASSLGPANEKLFF.